This TCR beta chain was found in a study of beta chain features in type 1 diabetes. A few counts support this clone. Its target is unknown. The investigators reverse transcribed all of the isolated RNA, so they sequenced expressed TCRB transcripts. The assay was immunoSEQ multiplex PCR, and TCRdb's table has in-frame clones only and misses some. The top ten clones hold more than 0.015% of a sample with roughly 350,000 clones, 11% of them seen once. J lost 7 bases, V lost 5 bases, and 4 bases had no gene match. The CDR3 runs to 13 residues. Germline V CDR1 and CDR2: SGHTA, FQGNSA. Notes on the study in general: Cells with high TCR expression could be over-represented when cDNA is sequenced.

This clonotype originated in a woman aged 30 to 39 in good health. Sequencing input: naive CD4+ T cells from blood. The rearrangement joins TRBV7-2 to TRBJ2-7; 11 bases are a match to TRBD1. CDR3 bases: TGTGCCAGCAGCGGACAGGGGGCGGGAGAGCAGTACTTC. Its translation: CASSGQGAGEQYF.